This T cell receptor (beta chain) is from a study of OX40 agonist ivuxolimab in advanced cancers. With respect to this clone: This sample includes further DNA sequences coding for the same CDR3.

V was clipped by 2 bases and J by 5 bases, with 9 bases between them. The CDR3 has 13 amino acids. Germline CDR1 MNHEY, CDR2 SMNVEV (reference sequence). The assay was immunoSEQ multiplex PCR, and TCRdb's table has in-frame clones only and misses some. This table holds around 17,000 clones, about four fifths found once. The sample in question was CD4+ or CD8+ T cells sorted from blood, obtained in a trial of the OX40 agonist ivuxolimab. The chain has TRBV27 and TRBJ1-2; possible D gene TRBD1, 5 bases. This TCR was sampled from an adult with an advanced solid tumor such as melanoma, head and neck, liver or kidney cancer. This chain's CDR3 is CASSLGGNYGYTF. CDR3 nucleotide sequence: TGTGCCAGCAGTTTAGGGGGGAATTATGGCTACACCTTC.